The TCR beta chain described here comes from a study of identical twins. CDR3 length: 13 residues. Germline V gives CDR1 SGHRS, CDR2 YFSETQ. TCRdb re-called the 5' RACE reads with MiXCR, one entry per CDR3 protein. The profile shows some 1,700,000 distinct CDR3 sequences, about 32% of them singletons. The chain couples TRBV5-1 to TRBJ2-1; D may be TRBD2 (5 bases). The DNA matches TRBJ2-7 better at its end, which makes the J call doubtful. The sequenced sample was cord blood. The clonotype was recovered from a newborn girl in good health. DNA of the CDR3: TGCGCCAGCAGCTTGTCGGAGGCAAATGAGCAGTACTTC. Protein sequence: CASSLSEANEQYF.